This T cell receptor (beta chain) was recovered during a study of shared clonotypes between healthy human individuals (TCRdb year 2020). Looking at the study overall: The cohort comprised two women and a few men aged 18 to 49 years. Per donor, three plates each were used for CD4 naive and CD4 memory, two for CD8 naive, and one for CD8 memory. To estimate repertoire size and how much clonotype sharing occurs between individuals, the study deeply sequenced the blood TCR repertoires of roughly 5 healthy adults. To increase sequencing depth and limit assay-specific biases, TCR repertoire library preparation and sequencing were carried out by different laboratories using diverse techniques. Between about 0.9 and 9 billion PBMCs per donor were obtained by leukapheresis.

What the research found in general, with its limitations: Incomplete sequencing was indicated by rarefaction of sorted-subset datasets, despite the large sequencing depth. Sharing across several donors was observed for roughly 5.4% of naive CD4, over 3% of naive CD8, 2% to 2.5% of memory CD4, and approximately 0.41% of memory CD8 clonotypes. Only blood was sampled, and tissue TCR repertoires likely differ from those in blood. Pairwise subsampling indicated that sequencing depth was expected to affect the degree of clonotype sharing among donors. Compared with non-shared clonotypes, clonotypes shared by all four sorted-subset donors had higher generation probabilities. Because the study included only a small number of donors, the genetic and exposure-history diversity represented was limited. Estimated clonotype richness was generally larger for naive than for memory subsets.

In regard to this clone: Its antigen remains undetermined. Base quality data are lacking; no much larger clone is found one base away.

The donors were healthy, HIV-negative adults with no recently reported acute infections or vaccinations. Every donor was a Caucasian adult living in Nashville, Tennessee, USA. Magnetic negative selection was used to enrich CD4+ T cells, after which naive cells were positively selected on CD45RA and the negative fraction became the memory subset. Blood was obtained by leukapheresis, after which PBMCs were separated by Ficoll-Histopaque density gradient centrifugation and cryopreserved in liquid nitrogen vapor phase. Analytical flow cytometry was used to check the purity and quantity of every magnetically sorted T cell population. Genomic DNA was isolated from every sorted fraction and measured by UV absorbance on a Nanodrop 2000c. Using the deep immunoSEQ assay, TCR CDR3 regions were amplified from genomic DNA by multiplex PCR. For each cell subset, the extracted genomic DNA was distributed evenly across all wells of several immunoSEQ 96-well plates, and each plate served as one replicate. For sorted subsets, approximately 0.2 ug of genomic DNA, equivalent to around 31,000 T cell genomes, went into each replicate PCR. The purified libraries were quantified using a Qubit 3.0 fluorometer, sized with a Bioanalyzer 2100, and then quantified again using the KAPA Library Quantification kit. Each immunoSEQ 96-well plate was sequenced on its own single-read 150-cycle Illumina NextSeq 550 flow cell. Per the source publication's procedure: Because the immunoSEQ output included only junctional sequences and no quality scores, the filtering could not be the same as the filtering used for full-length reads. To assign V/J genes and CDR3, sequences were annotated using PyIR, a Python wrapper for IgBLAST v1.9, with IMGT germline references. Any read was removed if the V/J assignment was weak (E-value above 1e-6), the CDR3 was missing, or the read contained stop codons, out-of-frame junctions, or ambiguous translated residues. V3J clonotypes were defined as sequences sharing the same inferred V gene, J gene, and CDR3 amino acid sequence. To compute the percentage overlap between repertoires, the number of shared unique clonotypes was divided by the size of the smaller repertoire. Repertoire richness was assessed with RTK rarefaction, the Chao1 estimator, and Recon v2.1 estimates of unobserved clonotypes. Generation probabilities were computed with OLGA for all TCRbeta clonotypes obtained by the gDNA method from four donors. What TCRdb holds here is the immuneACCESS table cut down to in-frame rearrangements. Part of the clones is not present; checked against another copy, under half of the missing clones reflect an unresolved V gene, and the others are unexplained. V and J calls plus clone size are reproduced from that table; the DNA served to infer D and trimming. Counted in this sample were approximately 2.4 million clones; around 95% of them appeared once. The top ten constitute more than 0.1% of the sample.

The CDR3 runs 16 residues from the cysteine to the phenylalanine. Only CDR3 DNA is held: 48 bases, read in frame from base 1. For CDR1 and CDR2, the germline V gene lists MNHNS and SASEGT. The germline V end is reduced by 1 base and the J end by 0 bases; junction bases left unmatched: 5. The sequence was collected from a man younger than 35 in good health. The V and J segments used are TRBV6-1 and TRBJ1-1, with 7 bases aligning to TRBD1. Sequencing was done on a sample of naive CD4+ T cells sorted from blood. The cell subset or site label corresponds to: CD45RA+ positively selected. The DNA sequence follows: TGTGCCAGCAGTGAAGGCCCGACAGGGCTGAACACTGAAGCTTTCTTT. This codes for CASSEGPTGLNTEAFF.